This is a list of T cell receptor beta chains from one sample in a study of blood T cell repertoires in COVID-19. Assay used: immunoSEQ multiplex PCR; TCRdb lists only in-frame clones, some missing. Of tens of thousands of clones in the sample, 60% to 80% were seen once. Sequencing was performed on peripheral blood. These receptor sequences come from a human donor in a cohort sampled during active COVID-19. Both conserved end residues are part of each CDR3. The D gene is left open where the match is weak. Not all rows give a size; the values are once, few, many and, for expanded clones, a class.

CDR3aa: CASSIAGGSEQYF
CDR3nt: TGTGCCAGTAGTATCGCAGGGGGAAGCGAGCAGTACTTC
v_gene: TRBV19
j_gene: TRBJ2-7
d_gene: TRBD1
abundance: .

CDR3aa: CASSLSSTGGREQYF
CDR3nt: TGTGCCAGCAGTTTATCTTCGACAGGGGGCCGGGAGCAGTACTTC
v_gene: TRBV27
j_gene: TRBJ2-7
d_gene: TRBD1
abundance: .

CDR3aa: CASRPGLAGGDTQYF
CDR3nt: TGCGCCAGCCGCCCCGGACTAGCGGGGGGGGATACGCAGTATTTT
v_gene: TRBV5-1
j_gene: TRBJ2-3
d_gene: TRBD2
abundance: once

CDR3aa: CASSRPGTAGNTIYF
CDR3nt: TGTGCCAGCAGCCGACCGGGGACAGCTGGAAACACCATATATTTT
v_gene: TRBV6-5
j_gene: TRBJ1-3
d_gene: TRBD1
abundance: .

CDR3aa: CASSGQGGGTEAFF
CDR3nt: TGTGCCAGCAGTGGACAGGGGGGCGGCACTGAAGCTTTCTTT
v_gene: TRBV6-2/TRBV6-3
j_gene: TRBJ1-1
d_gene: TRBD1
abundance: .

CDR3aa: CASSLVRLSSGNTIYF
CDR3nt: TGTGCCAGCAGCTTAGTTCGTCTGAGCTCTGGAAACACCATATATTTT
v_gene: TRBV7-2
j_gene: TRBJ1-3
d_gene: .
abundance: .

CDR3aa: CASSFMGLGANVLTF
CDR3nt: TGTGCCAGCAGCTTTATGGGGCTGGGGGCCAACGTCCTGACTTTC
v_gene: TRBV11-2
j_gene: TRBJ2-6
d_gene: .
abundance: .

CDR3aa: CAWSVTRDNPQHF
CDR3nt: TGTGCCTGGAGTGTAACCCGGGACAATCCCCAGCATTTT
v_gene: TRBV30
j_gene: TRBJ1-5
d_gene: .
abundance: .

CDR3aa: CASSYGHREETQYF
CDR3nt: TGCGCCAGCAGCTATGGACACAGGGAAGAGACCCAGTACTTC
v_gene: TRBV5-1
j_gene: TRBJ2-5
d_gene: .
abundance: .

CDR3aa: CASSSNRVPSTDTQYF
CDR3nt: TGCGCCAGCAGCTCCAACAGGGTACCTAGCACAGATACGCAGTATTTT
v_gene: TRBV5-1
j_gene: TRBJ2-3
d_gene: .
abundance: .

CDR3aa: CASSNTGDYYGYTF
CDR3nt: TGTGCCAGTAGTAACACAGGGGACTACTATGGCTACACCTTC
v_gene: TRBV19
j_gene: TRBJ1-2
d_gene: TRBD1
abundance: .

CDR3aa: CASKGQEYYGYTF
CDR3nt: TGCGCCAGCAAGGGACAGGAGTACTATGGCTACACCTTC
v_gene: TRBV10-2
j_gene: TRBJ1-2
d_gene: TRBD1
abundance: .

CDR3aa: CASTRGQGTARTDTQYF
CDR3nt: TGTGCCAGCACCAGAGGTCAGGGGACGGCAAGGACAGATACGCAGTATTTT
v_gene: TRBV5-4
j_gene: TRBJ2-3
d_gene: .
abundance: .

CDR3aa: CASRWAVALSNQPQHF
CDR3nt: TGTGCCAGTAGATGGGCAGTGGCTTTGAGCAATCAGCCCCAGCATTTT
v_gene: TRBV19
j_gene: TRBJ1-5
d_gene: .
abundance: .

CDR3aa: CASSLGSGLSYEQYF
CDR3nt: TGTGCCAGCAGCTTAGGTTCGGGACTATCCTACGAGCAGTACTTC
v_gene: TRBV7-6
j_gene: TRBJ2-7
d_gene: TRBD2
abundance: .

CDR3aa: CASSQRQGWSNQPQHF
CDR3nt: TGTGCCAGCAGCCAAAGACAGGGGTGGAGCAATCAGCCCCAGCATTTT
v_gene: TRBV2
j_gene: TRBJ1-5
d_gene: TRBD1
abundance: once

CDR3aa: CASSRAAGDRPYEQYF
CDR3nt: TGTGCCAGCAGCCGAGCGGCCGGGGACAGACCCTACGAGCAGTACTTC
v_gene: TRBV3-1/TRBV3-2
j_gene: TRBJ2-7
d_gene: TRBD1
abundance: few

CDR3aa: CASSPTRTGRTNEKLFF
CDR3nt: TGTGCCAGCAGCCCGACCCGGACAGGCCGGACTAATGAAAAACTGTTTTTT
v_gene: TRBV27
j_gene: TRBJ1-4
d_gene: TRBD1
abundance: .